This T cell receptor (beta chain) is from a study of blood T cell repertoires in COVID-19. The protocol was immunoSEQ multiplex PCR, while the TCRdb copy is restricted to in-frame clones and leaves out a portion. The table includes roughly 200,000 clones, approximately 89% detected once. This clone turned up a few times. The CDR3 totals 13 residues. V lost 3 bases to trimming and J lost 3 bases, with 8 bases between them. The source material was PBMCs or T cells enriched from blood (not recorded which). The chain links TRBV12-3 or TRBV12-4 to TRBJ1-1; D not resolved. The TCR was taken from a man aged 35 to 55 who had recovered from COVID-19. The CDR3 region has the DNA TGTGCCAGCAGTTTGGGAGAGGACACTGAAGCTTTCTTT. It is translated as CASSLGEDTEAFF.